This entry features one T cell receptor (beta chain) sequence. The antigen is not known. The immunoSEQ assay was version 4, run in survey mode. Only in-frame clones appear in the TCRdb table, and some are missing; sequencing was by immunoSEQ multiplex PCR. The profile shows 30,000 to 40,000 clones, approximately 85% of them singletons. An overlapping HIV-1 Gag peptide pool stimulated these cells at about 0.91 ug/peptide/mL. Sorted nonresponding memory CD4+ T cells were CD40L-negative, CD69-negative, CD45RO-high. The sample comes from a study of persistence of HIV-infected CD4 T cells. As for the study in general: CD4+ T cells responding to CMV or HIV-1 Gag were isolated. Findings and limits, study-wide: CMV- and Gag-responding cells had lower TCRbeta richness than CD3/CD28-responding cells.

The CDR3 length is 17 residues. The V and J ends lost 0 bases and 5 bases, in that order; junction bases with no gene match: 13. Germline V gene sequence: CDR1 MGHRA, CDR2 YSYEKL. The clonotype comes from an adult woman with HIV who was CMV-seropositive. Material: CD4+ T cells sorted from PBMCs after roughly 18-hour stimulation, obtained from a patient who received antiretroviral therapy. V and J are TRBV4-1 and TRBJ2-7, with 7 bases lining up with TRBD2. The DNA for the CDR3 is TGCGCCAGCAGCCAAGACACCGGGACTACCCATCTGGACGAGCAGTACTTC. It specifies CASSQDTGTTHLDEQYF.